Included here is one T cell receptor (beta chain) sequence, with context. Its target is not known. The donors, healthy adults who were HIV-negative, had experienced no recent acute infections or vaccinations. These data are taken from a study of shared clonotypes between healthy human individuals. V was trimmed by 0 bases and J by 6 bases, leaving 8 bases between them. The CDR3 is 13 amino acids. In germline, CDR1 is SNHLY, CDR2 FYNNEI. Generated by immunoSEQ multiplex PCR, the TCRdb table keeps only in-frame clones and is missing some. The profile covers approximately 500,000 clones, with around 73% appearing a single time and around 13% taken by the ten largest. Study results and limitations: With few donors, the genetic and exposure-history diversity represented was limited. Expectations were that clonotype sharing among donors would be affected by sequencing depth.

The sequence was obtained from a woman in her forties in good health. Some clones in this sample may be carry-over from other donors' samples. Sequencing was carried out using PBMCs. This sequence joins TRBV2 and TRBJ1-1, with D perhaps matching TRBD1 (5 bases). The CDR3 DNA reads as TGTGCCAGCAGTGAAGCGGACAAACCTGAAGCTTTCTTT. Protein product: CASSEADKPEAFF.